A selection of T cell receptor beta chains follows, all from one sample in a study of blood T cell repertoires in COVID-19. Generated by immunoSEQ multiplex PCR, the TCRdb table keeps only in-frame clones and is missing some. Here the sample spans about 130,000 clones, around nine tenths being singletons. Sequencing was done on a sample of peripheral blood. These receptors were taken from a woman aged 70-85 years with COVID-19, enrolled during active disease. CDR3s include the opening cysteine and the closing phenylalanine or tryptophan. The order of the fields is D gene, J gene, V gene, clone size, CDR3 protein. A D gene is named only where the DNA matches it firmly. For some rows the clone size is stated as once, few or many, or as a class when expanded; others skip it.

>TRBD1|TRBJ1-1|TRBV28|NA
CASSTRQGRWGMNTEAFF
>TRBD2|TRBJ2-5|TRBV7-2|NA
CASSLELAGPQETQYF
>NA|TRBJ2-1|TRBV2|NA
CATLGGFSNEQFF
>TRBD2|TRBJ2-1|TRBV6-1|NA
CASSEGLVMLRGSYNEQFF
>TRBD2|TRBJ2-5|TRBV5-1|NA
CASSLLPSTSGGETQYF
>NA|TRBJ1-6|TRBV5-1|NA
CASSLETDSPLHF
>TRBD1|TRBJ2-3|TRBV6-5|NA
CASRDRGFTDTQYF
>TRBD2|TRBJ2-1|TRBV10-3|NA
CAISESTSGGAQGEQFF
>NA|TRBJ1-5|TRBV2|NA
CASSDSPDQPQHF
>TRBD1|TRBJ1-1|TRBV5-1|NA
CASSLGGGYTEAFF
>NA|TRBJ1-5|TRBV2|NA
CASRVGGGNQPQHF
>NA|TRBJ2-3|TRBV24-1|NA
CATSDRSTDTQYF
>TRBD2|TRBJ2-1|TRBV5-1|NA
CASSLALAGYNEQFF
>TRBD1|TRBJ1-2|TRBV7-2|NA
CASSFGTGLYGYTF
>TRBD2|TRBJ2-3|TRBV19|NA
CASSETSGGGTDTQYF
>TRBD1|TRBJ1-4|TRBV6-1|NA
CASRGQGQGEKLFF
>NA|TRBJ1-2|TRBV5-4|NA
CASSPPMGANYGYTF
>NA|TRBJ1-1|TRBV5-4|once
CASSSGKRTEAFF
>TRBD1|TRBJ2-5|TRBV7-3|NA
CASSTGTGGVETQYF
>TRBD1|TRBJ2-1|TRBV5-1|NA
CASSSDRFAYNEQFF
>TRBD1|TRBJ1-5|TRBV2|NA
CASSTGDNQPQHF
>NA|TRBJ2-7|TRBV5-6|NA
CASSSTSVYEQYF
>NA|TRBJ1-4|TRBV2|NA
CASRTWGGAPSIEKLFF
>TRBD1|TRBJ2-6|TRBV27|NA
CASSRQGILRLASGANVLTF
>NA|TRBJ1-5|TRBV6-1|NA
CASSEGLTYSNQPQHF
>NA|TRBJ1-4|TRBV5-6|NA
CASSFGNYPGKLFF
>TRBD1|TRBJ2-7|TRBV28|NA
CASSSPGTGSYEQYF
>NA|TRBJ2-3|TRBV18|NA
CASSPARGDTQYF
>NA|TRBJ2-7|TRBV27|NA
CASSLDWQSYEQYF
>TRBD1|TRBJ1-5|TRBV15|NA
CATSMGQGARRAQHF
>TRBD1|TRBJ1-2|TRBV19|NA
CASRPYRDRDYGYTF
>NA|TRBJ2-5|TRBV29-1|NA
CSVGGLDVLETQYF
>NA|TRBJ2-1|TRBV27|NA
CASSFVNEQFF
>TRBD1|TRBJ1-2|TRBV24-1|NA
CATSDGTDYGYTF
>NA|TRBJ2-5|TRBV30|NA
CAYLWAGGTQYF
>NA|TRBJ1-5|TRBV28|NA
CASSYRTRNQPQHF
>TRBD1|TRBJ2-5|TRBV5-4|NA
CASSPSRQGQEIKTQYF
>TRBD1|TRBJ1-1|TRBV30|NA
CAHDRGGTEAFF
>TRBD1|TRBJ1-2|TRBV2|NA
CATAGQGAGGYTF
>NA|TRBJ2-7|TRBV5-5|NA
CASSLPKSGRSSYEQYF